The 18 T cell receptor beta chains listed next were all sequenced from one sample in a study of identical twins (TCRdb year 2016). Library construction relied on 5' RACE. The data were produced on an Illumina HiSeq 2000. In TCRdb, the public reads were trimmed at Q25 with fastp and aligned with MiXCR, with productive beta chains retained. Rows merge per CDR3 protein into single entries with the most common DNA and genes. In all, the sample holds 690,000 or so distinct CDR3 sequences, and 6% to 6.5% of those were seen once. In total, the top ten clones hold approximately 1.6% of the sample. Sample: naive T cells sorted from blood. Sample cell subset or site, as interpreted from the label and publication: cells isolated with a human naive T-cell isolation kit. These TCRs come from a man aged 18 to 29 in good health.

The J gene is TRBJ2-3, the V gene TRBV5-1; no definite D call. This CDR3 region has 14 residues. Trimming cost V 4 bases and J 1 base, with 10 bases left between them. Germline CDR1 and CDR2: SGHRS and YFSETQ. In DNA, the CDR3 is TGCGCCAGCAGCCCACTACCGGGCACAGATACGCAGTATTTT. The encoded protein is CASSPLPGTDTQYF.

There are many counts of this clonotype. The V gene is TRBV20-1, the J gene TRBJ2-3; D is possibly TRBD2 (6 bases). The germline V and J ends were trimmed by 2 bases and 3 bases, with 21 bases remaining between them. The CDR3 totals 17 residues. Germline V gives CDR1 DFQATT, CDR2 SNEGSKA (reference sequence). The CDR3 sequence is CSARWVEAQRVTDTQYF. In DNA, the CDR3 is TGCAGTGCTAGATGGGTCGAGGCTCAGCGGGTAACAGATACGCAGTATTTT.

This clonotype was seen a few times. V is TRBV11-3 and J is TRBJ2-2; the D gene is possibly TRBD2 (6 bases). This CDR3 contains 15 residues. Trimming took 6 bases from V and 5 from J, leaving 16 bases between them. The germline gives CDR1 SGHNT, CDR2 YENEEA. CDR3 in amino acids: CASRPGATLTGELFF. The DNA for the CDR3 is TGTGCCAGCAGACCGGGAGCCACATTAACCGGGGAGCTGTTTTTT. The entire variable domain, with the rest obtained from reference TRBV11-3 and TRBJ2-2, is as follows: EAGVVQSPRYKIIEKKQPVAFWCNPISGHNTLYWYLQNLGQGPELLIRYENEEAVDDSQLPKDRFSAERLKGVDSTLKIQPAELGDSAVYLCASRPGATLTGELFFGEGSRLTVL.

This clonotype was recorded at least ten times. The chain uses TRBV6-1 and TRBJ1-4, with D hard to call. The germline gives CDR1 MNHNS, CDR2 SASEGT. This CDR3 has 12 residues. V dropped 4 bases and J dropped 0 bases, with 0 bases sitting between them. The CDR3 DNA reads TGTGCCAGCAGTGCAACTAATGAAAAACTGTTTTTT. Protein sequence: CASSATNEKLFF.

This clonotype came up many times. The chain couples TRBV12-3 or TRBV12-4 to TRBJ2-1, with TRBD2 matching over 7 bases. V shed 6 bases, J shed 0 bases, and the junction held 11 bases outside the gene matches. This CDR3 has 17 residues. CDR3 residues: CASSPFIAGPSYNEQFF. The CDR3, as DNA: TGTGCCAGCAGCCCATTTATAGCGGGTCCCTCCTACAATGAGCAGTTCTTC.

This clonotype was counted at least ten times. The chain carries TRBV6-1 and TRBJ1-1; no firm D call. The CDR3 sequence is 15 residues long. Germline loops: CDR1 MNHNS, CDR2 SASEGT. Trimming removed 10 bases at V and 5 bases at J, with 23 bases between. For the CDR3, the DNA is TGTGCCACCAACCCATCCACCCCAGGTGGGACTGAAGCTTTCTTT. Protein sequence: CATNPSTPGGTEAFF.

V usage is TRBV5-1 and J usage is TRBJ2-2, with TRBD1 identical over 9 bases. The germline CDR1 and CDR2 sequences are SGHRS and YFSETQ. V lost 4 bases, J lost 5 bases, and 6 bases stayed unmatched. The CDR3 contains 15 residues. The CDR3 coding sequence is TGCGCCAGCAGCCTAGGACAGGGGAAGACCGGGGAGCTGTTTTTT. Translated: CASSLGQGKTGELFF.

The sample holds a few counts of this clonotype. The V and J genes are TRBV20-1 and TRBJ2-3; TRBD2 aligns across 9 bases. Germline values: CDR1 DFQATT, CDR2 SNEGSKA (reference sequence). J lost 0 bases, V lost 2 bases, and 6 bases had no gene match. The CDR3 length is 16 residues. The CDR3 loop is CSARLRLAGSTDTQYF. DNA for the CDR3: TGCAGTGCTAGATTACGCCTAGCGGGGAGCACAGATACGCAGTATTTT.

At least ten counts were recorded for this clonotype. This chain links TRBV12-3 or TRBV12-4 with TRBJ2-7; 7 nucleotides line up with TRBD2. This CDR3 contains 15 residues. CDR3 nucleotides: TGTGCCAGCAGTACTTGGGGGGAATGGGACTACGGGCAGTACGTC. It encodes CASSTWGEWDYGQYV.

This clonotype came up many times. This chain uses TRBV29-1 with TRBJ2-6, with D perhaps TRBD1 (7 bases). V was trimmed by 2 bases and J by 4 bases, leaving 24 bases between them. Germline V gene lookup returns CDR1 SQVTM and CDR2 ANQGSEA. The CDR3 runs 19 residues. The CDR3 protein is CSVELAGQRNFAGANVLTF. The CDR3 nucleotides read TGCAGCGTTGAACTGGCGGGACAGAGAAACTTTGCCGGGGCCAACGTCCTGACTTTC.

In this sample, this clonotype turned up many times. The V and J genes are TRBV10-3 and TRBJ2-5, with D possibly TRBD1 on 6 matching bases. Germline loops: CDR1 ENHRY, CDR2 SYGVKD. V lost 6 bases to trimming and J lost 1 base, with 12 bases between them. The CDR3 is made up of 14 amino acids. The chain's CDR3 is CAISVDRSQETQYF. CDR3 coding DNA: TGTGCCATCAGCGTTGACAGGAGCCAAGAGACCCAGTACTTC.

This clonotype was seen at least ten times. This chain links TRBV7-9 with TRBJ2-1, with D tentatively TRBD2 (6 bases). Trimming shortened V by 1 base and J by 0 bases, and 10 bases separated the two germline ends. The germline CDR1 and CDR2 sequences are SEHNR and FQNEAQ (reference sequence). The CDR3 consists of 16 residues. In nucleotides, the CDR3 is TGTGCCAGCAGCTTAGAGATCGGGAGCTCCTACAATGAGCAGTTCTTC. Its translation: CASSLEIGSSYNEQFF.

This clonotype showed up many times. The V call is TRBV10-2, the J call TRBJ1-1; unclear D gene. Trimming cost V 2 bases and J 1 base, with 11 bases left between them. The germline gives CDR1 WSHSY, CDR2 SAAADI. The CDR3 sequence is 15 residues long. CDR3 loop: CASSETGLGNTEAFF. The CDR3 coding sequence is TGCGCCAGCAGTGAGACGGGTTTAGGGAACACTGAAGCTTTCTTT.

This clonotype was recorded a few times. The V and J genes are TRBV27 and TRBJ2-3, with D unresolved. CDR1 and CDR2 from the germline V gene are MNHEY and SMNVEV (reference sequence). CDR3 size: 16 residues. The germline V and J ends were trimmed by 2 bases and 2 bases, with 14 bases remaining between them. CDR3 residues: CASSLEPSFATDTQYF. The DNA of the CDR3 is TGTGCCAGCAGTTTAGAGCCGAGTTTCGCCACAGATACGCAGTATTTT.

This clonotype was observed at least ten times. The chain combines TRBV18 with TRBJ1-2; D unclear. CDR1 and CDR2 from the germline V gene are KGHSH and LQKENI. V lost 2 bases and J 1 base, leaving 5 bases between the germline ends. The CDR3 runs 13 residues. The CDR3: CASSPDNNYGYTF. The CDR3 DNA is TGTGCCAGCTCACCAGATAATAACTATGGCTACACCTTC.

The table lists this clonotype with many counts. The chain couples TRBV29-1 to TRBJ1-1, with unresolved D. This CDR3 is built from 13 residues. The V gene lost 3 bases and the J gene lost 0 bases, with 8 bases spanning the gap. Germline V CDR1 and CDR2: SQVTM, ANQGSEA. CDR3 in DNA: TGCAGCGTTGAGACCCGTATGAACACTGAAGCTTTCTTT. Protein: CSVETRMNTEAFF.

In its sample, this clonotype was seen a few times. This chain connects TRBV20-1 to TRBJ2-5, with D possibly matching TRBD2 (5 bases). Germline loops: CDR1 DFQATT, CDR2 SNEGSKA (reference sequence). V was shortened by 2 bases and J by 5 bases, with 12 bases between the two germline ends. CDR3 length: 13 amino acids. The CDR3 DNA follows: TGCAGTGCTAGACTAGCTCCGGGGGAGACCCAGTACTTC. This codes for CSARLAPGETQYF.

This chain links TRBV4-1 with TRBJ2-3; TRBD2 aligns across 10 bases. The CDR3 is made up of 16 amino acids. Germline CDR1 reads MGHRA; CDR2 reads YSYEKL. The junction had 8 bases not matched to a gene; V was cut back by 3 bases and J by 5 bases. CDR3: CASSHQAGGWGDTQYF. As DNA, the CDR3 is TGCGCCAGCAGCCACCAAGCGGGAGGGTGGGGAGATACGCAGTATTTT.